The 5 T cell receptor beta chains given below trace back to one sample, sequenced in a study of blood T cell repertoires in COVID-19. The repertoire was sequenced with immunoSEQ multiplex PCR; TCRdb's copy has only in-frame clones and lacks some. Of just under 40,000 clones listed, roughly 85% are singletons. The source material was peripheral blood. These receptors were collected from a human donor in a cohort sampled during active COVID-19.

J is TRBJ2-5 and V is TRBV5-1; the D gene is possibly TRBD1 (6 bases). Germline loops: CDR1 SGHRS, CDR2 YFSETQ. The length of the CDR3 is 15 residues. Trimming removed 1 base at V and 2 bases at J, with 12 bases between. The CDR3 DNA follows: TGCGCCAGCAGCTTGATAGGGGGTGGTCAAGAGACCCAGTACTTC. Translating it yields CASSLIGGGQETQYF. Full variable domain (rest looked up from reference TRBV5-1 and TRBJ2-5): KAGVTQTPRYLIKTRGQQVTLSCSPISGHRSVSWYQQTPGQGLQFLFEYFSETQRNKGNFPGRFSGRQFSNSRSEMNVSTLELGDSALYLCASSLIGGGQETQYFGPGTRLLVL.

This chain connects TRBV2 to TRBJ2-1; D might be TRBD2 (6 bases). V was shortened by 3 bases and J by 5 bases, with 14 bases between the two germline ends. Per germline, CDR1 SNHLY and CDR2 FYNNEI. The CDR3 loop spans 15 amino acids. DNA for the CDR3: TGTGCCAGCAGTGAGGGGGGTCTCCCGAACAATGAGCAGTTCTTC. It yields the protein CASSEGGLPNNEQFF.

V usage is TRBV5-1 and J usage is TRBJ2-7, with 7 bases fitting TRBD1. Germline V lookup: CDR1 SGHRS, CDR2 YFSETQ. The V and J ends lost 4 bases and 2 bases, in that order; junction bases with no gene match: 9. This CDR3 is 15 amino acids long. The CDR3 loop reads CASSPQGPTTYEQYF. The DNA of the CDR3 is TGCGCCAGCAGCCCACAGGGGCCGACTACCTACGAGCAGTACTTC.

The J gene is TRBJ2-1, the V gene TRBV5-1; the match to TRBD2 covers 13 bases. There are 15 residues in the CDR3. Germline V gives CDR1 SGHRS, CDR2 YFSETQ. V lost 4 bases and J lost 9; bases outside the gene matches: 7. The CDR3, as DNA: TGCGCCAGCAGCCCCACTAGCGGGGGGGCAGGTGAGCAGTTCTTC. This gives the protein CASSPTSGGAGEQFF.

The chain couples TRBV9 to TRBJ2-5, with a weak D call TRBD2 (6 bases). The length of the CDR3 is 15 residues. Germline values: CDR1 SGDLS, CDR2 YYNGEE. V was clipped by 0 bases and J by 4 bases, with 13 bases between them. The CDR3 reads CASSVEGGRGETQYF. The CDR3 DNA is TGTGCCAGCAGCGTAGAGGGAGGAAGGGGAGAGACCCAGTACTTC.